The 31 T cell receptor beta chains below all came from one sample that was sequenced in a study of blood T cell repertoires in COVID-19. This table comes from immunoSEQ multiplex PCR, and its TCRdb copy is limited to in-frame clones, with some not included. The top ten clones hold 15% to 20% of a sample with a few hundred thousand clones, 84% of them seen once. The sample consisted of peripheral blood. These receptor sequences come from a woman of 80 years or more with active or convalescent COVID-19.

The chain joins TRBV7-8 to TRBJ2-7, with TRBD1 matching 7 bases. The CDR3 runs 16 residues. Germline loops: CDR1 SGHVS, CDR2 FQNEAQ. Unmatched junction bases numbered 7, after V lost 2 bases and J lost 0 bases. CDR3 sequence (DNA): TGTGCCAGCAGCTTAACCCGGGCAGGGGGCTCCTACGAGCAGTACTTC. As protein: CASSLTRAGGSYEQYF.

V is TRBV3-1 (or the pseudogene TRBV3-2) and J is TRBJ2-2, with 10 positions matching TRBD2. This CDR3 is built from 15 residues. The trim removed 5 bases at V and 5 bases at J, leaving 5 bases unmatched. Germline CDR1 is LGHDT and CDR2 is YNNKEL (reference sequence). The CDR3 spells CASSASGSITGELFF. The DNA of the CDR3 is TGTGCCAGCAGCGCTAGCGGGAGTATTACCGGGGAGCTGTTTTTT.

The genes are TRBV7-3 and TRBJ1-2, with TRBD1 identical over 10 bases. There are 13 residues in the CDR3. Germline V gene data show CDR1 as SGHTA and CDR2 as FQGTGA. J gave up 6 bases and V 5 bases, and 3 bases lay outside the gene matches. The CDR3 coding sequence is TGTGCCAGCAGCCTCGGGACAGGGGATGGCTACACCTTC. This gives the protein CASSLGTGDGYTF.

This chain links TRBV1 with TRBJ2-5; TRBD2, the table's D call, lacks a check against the DNA. TRBV1 is listed as a pseudogene. The CDR3 spans 16 residues. In DNA form, the CDR3 reads TGCACCAGCAGCCAACCGAGCGGGAGGGGCCAAGAGACCCAGTACTTC. Amino acids: CTSSQPSGRGQETQYF.

The rearrangement joins TRBV19 to TRBJ2-5; TRBD1 aligns across 8 bases. There are 18 residues in the CDR3. V shed 3 bases and J 4 bases; nucleotides not matched to a gene: 16. CDR1 LNHDA and CDR2 SQIVND come from the germline V gene (reference sequence). The CDR3 sequence is CASSIVRDRPTRGETQYF. In DNA, the CDR3 is TGTGCCAGTAGTATCGTCCGGGACAGGCCTACAAGGGGAGAGACCCAGTACTTC.

J is TRBJ2-7 and V is TRBV18; 10 bases are a match to TRBD2. Germline V gene sequence: CDR1 KGHSH, CDR2 LQKENI. V gave up 3 bases and J gave up 2 bases; unmatched junction bases: 4. The length of the CDR3 is 15 residues. CDR3 nucleotides: TGTGCCAGCTCACCTGGACTAGCGGAGCCCTACGAGCAGTACTTC. Its protein product is CASSPGLAEPYEQYF.

The chain recombines TRBV7-2 with TRBJ2-7; TRBD2 might be the D (7 bases). V lost 2 bases to trimming and J lost 2 bases, with 10 bases between them. The CDR3 is 14 amino acids. Germline loops: CDR1 SGHTA, CDR2 FQGNSA. CDR3 DNA: TGTGCCAGCAGCTTAATCGGGGGGCCCTACGAGCAGTACTTC. The encoded protein is CASSLIGGPYEQYF.

The chain uses TRBV7-9 and TRBJ2-3; 8 positions match TRBD1. V was clipped by 5 bases and J by 1 base; unmatched bases: 5. CDR3 length: 15 amino acids. Germline V gene lookup returns CDR1 SEHNR and CDR2 FQNEAQ (reference sequence). The DNA of the CDR3 is TGTGCCAGCAGCGCGGGGACAGGCGGCACAGATACGCAGTATTTT. As protein: CASSAGTGGTDTQYF.

Only a few counts were recorded for this clone. V gene TRBV19 combines with J gene TRBJ2-4; D remains ambiguous. Trimming cost V 3 bases and J 5 bases, with 11 bases left between them. The length of the CDR3 is 14 residues. CDR1 is LNHDA, CDR2 SQIVND, per germline (reference sequence). This chain's CDR3 is CASSMLRPENIQYF. The CDR3 nucleotides are TGTGCCAGTAGTATGTTGCGTCCCGAAAACATTCAGTACTTC.

As to this clone: The same CDR3 also results from other DNA sequences found in this sample. J is TRBJ2-7 and V is TRBV5-4, with 7 bases aligning to TRBD1. This CDR3 is built from 14 residues. CDR1 is SGHNT, CDR2 YYREEE, per germline (reference sequence). The V segment lost 0 bases and the J segment 0 bases; nucleotides outside the gene matches: 0. CDR3 sequence (DNA): TGTGCCAGCAGCTTGGCAGGGGGCTCCTACGAGCAGTACTTC. Translated, it gives CASSLAGGSYEQYF.

The chain uses TRBV4-3 and TRBJ2-1; TRBD2 agrees at 10 bases. This CDR3 contains 19 residues. Germline V gene data show CDR1 as LGHNA and CDR2 as YSLEER. V was pared by 1 base and J by 0 bases, with 9 bases of the junction left unmatched. This CDR3 reads CASSQGGSGGSLSYNEQFF. DNA for the CDR3: TGCGCCAGCAGCCAAGGTGGTAGCGGGGGGTCCCTCTCCTACAATGAGCAGTTCTTC.

The chain has TRBV9 and TRBJ2-5; 7 bases agree with TRBD2. J was trimmed by 2 bases and V by 3 bases; bases with no gene match: 7. Germline values: CDR1 SGDLS, CDR2 YYNGEE. The CDR3 loop spans 15 amino acids. Here the CDR3 reads CASSAGTTIQETQYF. The CDR3 nucleotides read TGTGCCAGCAGCGCCGGGACTACAATACAAGAGACCCAGTACTTC. Combining the CDR3 with reference TRBV9 and TRBJ2-5 gives the whole variable domain DSGVTQTPKHLITATGQRVTLRCSPRSGDLSVYWYQQSLDQGLQFLIQYYNGEERAKGNILERFSAQQFPDLHSELNLSSLELGDSALYFCASSAGTTIQETQYFGPGTRLLVL.

The chain recombines TRBV12-2 with TRBJ2-4; the table's TRBD1 call for D was not verified on the DNA. TRBV12-2 is reported as a pseudogene. CDR3 length: 20 amino acids. DNA of the CDR3: TGTGCAAGTCGCTTAGCAGGACGGACAGGGGTAATTGGAGCCAAAAACATTCAGTACTTC. Protein product: CASRLAGRTGVIGAKNIQYF.

The chain couples TRBV28 to TRBJ2-1; TRBD2 matches 8 bases. V lost 7 bases to trimming and J lost 0 bases; unmatched junction nucleotides: 5. Germline CDR1 MDHEN, CDR2 SYDVKM. This CDR3 has 15 amino acids. DNA of the CDR3: TGTGCCAGCACCCCAAGCGGGGGCTCCTACAATGAGCAGTTCTTC. As protein: CASTPSGGSYNEQFF.

The chain recombines TRBV6-5 with TRBJ2-2; the D gene is possibly TRBD2 (5 bases). This CDR3 comprises 13 residues. V was pared by 8 bases and J by 1 base, with 8 bases between. Germline V gene sequence: CDR1 MNHEY, CDR2 SVGAGI. The CDR3 region is CASSLGNTGELFF. The CDR3 DNA follows: TGTGCCAGCTCACTAGGGAACACCGGGGAGCTGTTTTTT.

V and J are TRBV30 and TRBJ2-2, with D maybe TRBD1 (7 bases). This CDR3 region has 13 residues. V was pared by 5 bases and J by 6 bases, with 13 bases between. Germline V CDR1 and CDR2: GTSNPN, SVGIG (reference sequence). The CDR3 reads CAWGSGGPGELFF. CDR3 in DNA: TGTGCCTGGGGCTCAGGGGGGCCCGGGGAGCTGTTTTTT.

This sequence joins TRBV27 and TRBJ2-4; 8 bases agree with TRBD2. The germline V gene encodes CDR1 MNHEY and CDR2 SMNVEV (reference sequence). The CDR3 consists of 18 residues. The V gene end was trimmed by 0 bases and the J gene end by 0 bases; junction bases not matched to a gene: 7. CDR3 region: CASSLSGTSWLAKNIQYF. The CDR3 coding sequence is TGTGCCAGCAGTTTATCCGGGACTAGTTGGCTAGCCAAAAACATTCAGTACTTC.

The CDR3 sequence is CASSPWDSHEQYF. The CDR3 region has the DNA TGCGCCAGCAGCCCCTGGGACAGTCACGAGCAGTACTTC. This chain uses TRBV5-1 with TRBJ2-7; 7 nucleotides agree with TRBD1. Germline CDR1 is SGHRS and CDR2 is YFSETQ. Trimming took 4 bases from V and 5 from J; bases not matched to a gene: 6. CDR3 length: 13 amino acids.

The chain carries TRBV5-5 and TRBJ2-3; D might be TRBD1 (5 bases). This CDR3 has 15 residues. The V end was cut by 0 bases, the J end by 2 bases, with 10 bases between. In germline, CDR1 is SGHKS, CDR2 YYEKEE (reference sequence). The CDR3 reads CASSLGPRATDTQYF. DNA of the CDR3: TGTGCCAGCAGCTTGGGTCCCAGGGCCACAGATACGCAGTATTTT.

This sequence joins TRBV4-3 and TRBJ2-1; 10 nucleotides agree with TRBD2. The CDR3 length is 17 residues. CDR1 is LGHNA, CDR2 YSLEER, per germline. Trimming at V came to 4 bases and at J to 7 bases, leaving 13 bases not matched to a gene. CDR3 DNA: TGCGCCAGCAGCCCCGAACCTTGGCCAGCGGGAGGGAATGAGCAGTTCTTC. Translation: CASSPEPWPAGGNEQFF.

The CDR3 region has the DNA TGTGCCAGCAGCTTGTCTATACAGGGGGCGAATTCACCCCTCCACTTT. It yields the protein CASSLSIQGANSPLHF. This chain uses TRBV5-5 with TRBJ1-6, with 9 bases fitting TRBD1. CDR1 SGHKS and CDR2 YYEKEE come from the germline V gene (reference sequence). With V trimmed by 1 base and J by 7 bases, 6 bases remained unmatched. This CDR3 spans 16 amino acids.

This CDR3 is CATSDARGDTQYF. CDR3 nucleotides: TGTGCCACCAGTGATGCGCGGGGAGATACGCAGTATTTT. The genes are TRBV24-1 and TRBJ2-3; D possibly corresponds to TRBD2 (6 bases). V gave up 3 bases and J gave up 5 bases, with 8 bases separating them. The length of the CDR3 is 13 residues. Germline CDR1 reads KGHDR; CDR2 reads SFDVKD.

This clone was picked up a small number of times. The chain carries TRBV6-1 and TRBJ2-3; D perhaps matches TRBD1 (6 bases). The CDR3 is 17 amino acids. The germline gives CDR1 MNHNS, CDR2 SASEGT. Trimming took off 0 bases at V and 2 bases at J, with 15 bases between the two ends. The DNA for the CDR3 is TGTGCCAGCAGTGAAGCGGGGGCGGGTACCGCCACAGATACGCAGTATTTT. Residues: CASSEAGAGTATDTQYF.

This rearrangement joins TRBV11-1 to TRBJ1-6; D is unclear. The CDR3 spans 13 residues. Per the germline V gene, CDR1 is SGHAT and CDR2 is FQDESV (reference sequence). Trimming cost V 3 bases and J 6 bases, with 6 bases left between them. CDR3 in amino acids: CASSFQINSPLHF. Written as DNA, the CDR3 is TGTGCCAGCAGCTTCCAGATTAATTCACCCCTCCACTTT.

The chain recombines TRBV3-1 (or the pseudogene TRBV3-2) with TRBJ1-5; D is undetermined. Germline CDR1 is LGHDT and CDR2 is YNNKEL (reference sequence). The CDR3 totals 13 residues. Trimming cost V 5 bases and J 9 bases, with 14 bases left between them. This CDR3 is CASSNYGSRPQHF. CDR3 DNA sequence: TGTGCCAGCAGCAACTACGGGAGTAGGCCCCAGCATTTT.

The chain couples TRBV19 to TRBJ2-1; 8 nucleotides match TRBD2. Germline CDR1 LNHDA, CDR2 SQIVND (reference sequence). V gave up 5 bases and J gave up 9 bases; unmatched junction bases: 9. This CDR3 has 14 amino acids. Here the CDR3 reads CASSRGRPPFEQFF. CDR3 nucleotide sequence: TGTGCCAGTAGTCGCGGGAGGCCCCCATTTGAGCAGTTCTTC.

CDR3 nucleotide sequence: TGTGCCAGCAGTTTAAGGACAGGGGGTGAACAGTTCTTC. Amino acids: CASSLRTGGEQFF. J is TRBJ2-1 and V is TRBV12-3 or TRBV12-4, with 10 positions matching TRBD1. Germline trimming cut 2 bases from V and 13 bases from J; bases unmatched to any gene: 5. The CDR3 runs 13 residues.

This clone was picked up a small number of times. The chain has TRBV2 and TRBJ2-3; 10 bases fit TRBD2. CDR3 length: 16 residues. The J segment lost 1 base and the V segment lost 1 base, leaving 2 bases of the junction unmatched. Germline CDR1 SNHLY, CDR2 FYNNEI. CDR3 amino acids: CASSEGLAGGTDTQYF. The CDR3 coding sequence is TGTGCCAGCAGTGAAGGCCTAGCGGGGGGCACAGATACGCAGTATTTT.

With regard to this clone: This sample also contains other DNA sequences that code for the same CDR3. The V call is TRBV18, the J call TRBJ2-1; 11 positions agree with TRBD2. Germline values: CDR1 KGHSH, CDR2 LQKENI. Germline trimming cut 3 bases from V and 4 bases from J; bases unmatched to any gene: 5. This CDR3 has 16 residues. The CDR3 region has the DNA TGTGCCAGCTCACCGCCGGGGACTAGCGGTTACAATGAGCAGTTCTTC. Protein product: CASSPPGTSGYNEQFF.

This clone was detected only a few times. The chain has TRBV5-1 and TRBJ1-5; the D is unclear. The CDR3 contains 15 residues. Germline V lookup: CDR1 SGHRS, CDR2 YFSETQ. Trimming stripped 0 bases from V and 2 bases from J, with 9 bases between. Here the CDR3 reads CASSLGPVGNQPQHF. The CDR3 DNA is TGCGCCAGCAGCTTGGGGCCTGTCGGCAATCAGCCCCAGCATTTT.

This clone was observed once. CDR3: CASSPLSGTGRTDTQYF. CDR3 bases: TGTGCCAGCTCACCACTGTCTGGGACAGGGAGGACAGATACGCAGTATTTT. V and J are TRBV18 and TRBJ2-3, with 9 positions matching TRBD1. The germline V gene has CDR1 KGHSH and CDR2 LQKENI. Losses at the gene ends were 1 base for V and 3 bases for J; bases not matched to a gene: 8. The CDR3 contains 17 residues.